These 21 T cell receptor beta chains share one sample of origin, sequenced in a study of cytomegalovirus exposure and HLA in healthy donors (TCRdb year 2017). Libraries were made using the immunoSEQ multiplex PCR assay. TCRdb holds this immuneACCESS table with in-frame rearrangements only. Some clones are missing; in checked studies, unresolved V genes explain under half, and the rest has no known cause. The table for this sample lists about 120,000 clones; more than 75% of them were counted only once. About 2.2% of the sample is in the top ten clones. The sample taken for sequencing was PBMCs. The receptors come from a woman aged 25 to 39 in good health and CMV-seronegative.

In DNA form, the CDR3 reads TGTGCCAGCACCGGGACTACCTACTACAATGAGCAGTTCTTC. Protein sequence: CASTGTTYYNEQFF. The chain employs TRBV7-9 and TRBJ2-1; 7 positions agree with TRBD2. CDR1 is SEHNR and CDR2 is FQNEAQ in the germline V gene (reference sequence). V was pared by 7 bases and J by 3 bases, with 6 bases of the junction left unmatched. The CDR3 totals 14 residues.

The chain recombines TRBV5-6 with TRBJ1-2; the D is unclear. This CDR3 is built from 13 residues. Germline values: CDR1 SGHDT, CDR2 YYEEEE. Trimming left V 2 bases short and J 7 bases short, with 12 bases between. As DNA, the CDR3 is TGTGCCAGCAGCTTCTCTACGGGATCTGGCTACACCTTC. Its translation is CASSFSTGSGYTF. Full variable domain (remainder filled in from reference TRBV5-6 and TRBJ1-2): DAGVTQSPTHLIKTRGQQVTLRCSPKSGHDTVSWYQQALGQGPQFIFQYYEEEERQRGNFPDRFSGHQFPNYSSELNVNALLLGDSALYLCASSFSTGSGYTFGSGTRLTVV.

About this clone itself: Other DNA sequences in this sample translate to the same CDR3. The CDR3 loop reads CASSQERNNEKLFF. DNA of the CDR3: TGCGCCAGCAGCCAAGAGCGGAATAATGAAAAACTGTTTTTT. V gene TRBV4-3 combines with J gene TRBJ1-4; no reliable D call. Trimming left V 0 bases short and J 4 bases short, with 6 bases between. This CDR3 has 14 residues. Germline V CDR1 and CDR2: LGHNA, YSLEER.

The chain's CDR3 is CASRQGRQPQHF. The CDR3 DNA follows: TGTGCCAGTAGACAGGGCAGACAGCCCCAGCATTTT. The chain recombines TRBV21-1 with TRBJ1-5; the D call of TRBD1 is as the table states it, not checked on the DNA. TRBV21-1 counts as a pseudogene. This CDR3 is built from 12 residues.

CDR3 nucleotide sequence: TGTGCCAGCAGCGTAGCTGAGCGGGGGGGTCAAGAGACCCAGTACTTC. This sequence encodes CASSVAERGGQETQYF. The chain uses TRBV9 and TRBJ2-5, with 10 bases identical to TRBD2. CDR3 size: 16 residues. V lost 0 bases and J lost 2; bases outside the gene matches: 4. CDR1 and CDR2 from the germline V gene are SGDLS and YYNGEE.

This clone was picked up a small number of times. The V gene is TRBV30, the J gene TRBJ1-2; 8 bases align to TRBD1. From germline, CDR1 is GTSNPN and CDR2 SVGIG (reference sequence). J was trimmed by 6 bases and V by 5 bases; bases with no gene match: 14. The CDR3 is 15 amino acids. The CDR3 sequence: CAWRPSGGHYDGYTF. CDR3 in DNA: TGTGCCTGGCGCCCTTCAGGGGGCCATTATGATGGCTACACCTTC.

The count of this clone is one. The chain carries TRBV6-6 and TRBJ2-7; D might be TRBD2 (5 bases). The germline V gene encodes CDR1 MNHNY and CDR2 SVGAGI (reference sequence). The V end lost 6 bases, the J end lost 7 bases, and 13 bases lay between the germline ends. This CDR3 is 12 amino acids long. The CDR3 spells CASSSRTGEQYF. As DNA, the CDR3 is TGTGCCAGCAGCTCCCGGACGGGAGAGCAGTACTTC.

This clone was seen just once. The chain's CDR3 is CASSLRASGGQETQYF. As DNA, the CDR3 is TGTGCCAGCAGCCTCCGGGCTAGCGGGGGGCAAGAGACCCAGTACTTC. V is TRBV7-9 and J is TRBJ2-5, with TRBD2 identical over 11 bases. The CDR3 runs to 16 residues. CDR1 and CDR2 from the germline V gene are SEHNR and FQNEAQ (reference sequence). The junction had 7 bases not matched to a gene; V was cut back by 5 bases and J by 2 bases.

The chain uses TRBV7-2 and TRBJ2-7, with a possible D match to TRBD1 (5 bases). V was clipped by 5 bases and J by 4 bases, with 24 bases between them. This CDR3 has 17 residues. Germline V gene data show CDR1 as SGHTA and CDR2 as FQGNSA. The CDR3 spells CASSPTATAPPRYEQYF. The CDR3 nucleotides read TGTGCCAGCAGCCCGACCGCGACAGCCCCTCCTCGTTACGAGCAGTACTTC.

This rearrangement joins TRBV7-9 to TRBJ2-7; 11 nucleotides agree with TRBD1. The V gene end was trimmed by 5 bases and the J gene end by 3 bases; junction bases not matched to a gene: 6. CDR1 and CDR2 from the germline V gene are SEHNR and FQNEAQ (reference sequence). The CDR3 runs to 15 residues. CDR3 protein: CASSPQGQGGYEQYF. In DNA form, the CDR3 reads TGTGCCAGCAGCCCCCAGGGACAGGGGGGCTACGAGCAGTACTTC.

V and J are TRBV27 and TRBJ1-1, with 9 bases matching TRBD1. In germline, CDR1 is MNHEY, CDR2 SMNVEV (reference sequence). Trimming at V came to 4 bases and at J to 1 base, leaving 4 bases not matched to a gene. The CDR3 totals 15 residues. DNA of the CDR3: TGTGCCAGCAGTTCTAGACAGGGGGGGAACACTGAAGCTTTCTTT. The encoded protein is CASSSRQGGNTEAFF.

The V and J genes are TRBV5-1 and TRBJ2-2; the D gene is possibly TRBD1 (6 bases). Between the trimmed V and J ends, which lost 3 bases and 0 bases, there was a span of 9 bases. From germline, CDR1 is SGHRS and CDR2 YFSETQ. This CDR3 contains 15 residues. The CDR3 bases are TGCGCCAGCAGCTCCGGACAGACGAACACCGGGGAGCTGTTTTTT. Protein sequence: CASSSGQTNTGELFF.

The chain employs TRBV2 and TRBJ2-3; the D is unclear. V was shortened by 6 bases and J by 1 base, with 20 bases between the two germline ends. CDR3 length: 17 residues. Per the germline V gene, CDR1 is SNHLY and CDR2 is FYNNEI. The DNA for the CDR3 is TGTGCCAGCAGACTCACTTGGGCCCCCTCCCGCACAGATACGCAGTATTTT. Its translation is CASRLTWAPSRTDTQYF.

CDR3 protein: CASSPTGVSMNTEAFF. The CDR3 coding sequence is TGTGCCAGCAGCCCCACAGGGGTAAGCATGAACACTGAAGCTTTCTTT. The chain recombines TRBV7-3 with TRBJ1-1; 7 bases match TRBD1. V lost 5 bases to trimming and J lost 0 bases; unmatched junction nucleotides: 9. Germline CDR1 is SGHTA and CDR2 is FQGTGA. CDR3 length equals 16 residues.

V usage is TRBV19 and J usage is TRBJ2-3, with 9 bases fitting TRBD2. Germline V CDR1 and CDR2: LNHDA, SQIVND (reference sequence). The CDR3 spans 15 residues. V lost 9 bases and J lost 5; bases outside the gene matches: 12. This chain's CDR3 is CASQGRGGLGDTQYF. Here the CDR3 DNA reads TGTGCCAGCCAAGGGCGGGGGGGCCTGGGAGATACGCAGTATTTT.

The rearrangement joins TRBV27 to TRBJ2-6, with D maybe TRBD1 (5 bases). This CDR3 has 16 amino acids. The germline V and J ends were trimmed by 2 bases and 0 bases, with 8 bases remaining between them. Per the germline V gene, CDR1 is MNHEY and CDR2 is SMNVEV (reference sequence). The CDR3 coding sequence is TGTGCCAGCAGTTTACAGGGATACTCTGGGGCCAACGTCCTGACTTTC. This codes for CASSLQGYSGANVLTF.

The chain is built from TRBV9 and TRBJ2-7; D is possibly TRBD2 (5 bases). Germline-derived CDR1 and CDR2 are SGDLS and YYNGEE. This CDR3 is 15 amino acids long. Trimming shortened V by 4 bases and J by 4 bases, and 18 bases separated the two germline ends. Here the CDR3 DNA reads TGTGCCAGCAGCTTCGACACCGGGCCGGGATACGAGCAGTACTTC. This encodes CASSFDTGPGYEQYF. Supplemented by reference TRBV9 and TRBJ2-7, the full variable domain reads DSGVTQTPKHLITATGQRVTLRCSPRSGDLSVYWYQQSLDQGLQFLIQYYNGEERAKGNILERFSAQQFPDLHSELNLSSLELGDSALYFCASSFDTGPGYEQYFGPGTRLTVT.

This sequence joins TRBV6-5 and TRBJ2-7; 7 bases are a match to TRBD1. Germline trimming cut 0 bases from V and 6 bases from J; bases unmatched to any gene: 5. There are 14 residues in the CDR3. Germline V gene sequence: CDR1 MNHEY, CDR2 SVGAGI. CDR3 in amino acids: CASSYSAGGSEQYF. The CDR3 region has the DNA TGTGCCAGCAGTTACTCGGCAGGGGGTAGCGAGCAGTACTTC.

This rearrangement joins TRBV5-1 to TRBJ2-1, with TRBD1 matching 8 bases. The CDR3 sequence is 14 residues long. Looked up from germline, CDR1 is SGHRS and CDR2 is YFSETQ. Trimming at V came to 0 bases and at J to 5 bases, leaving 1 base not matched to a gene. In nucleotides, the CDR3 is TGCGCCAGCAGCTTGGGGGACAGGAACAATGAGCAGTTCTTC. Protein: CASSLGDRNNEQFF.

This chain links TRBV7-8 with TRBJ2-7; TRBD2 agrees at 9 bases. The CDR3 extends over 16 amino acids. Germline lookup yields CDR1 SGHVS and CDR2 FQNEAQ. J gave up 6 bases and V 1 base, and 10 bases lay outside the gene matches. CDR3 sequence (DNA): TGTGCCAGCAGCTTAGGAGCGGGGGGAGAAAGGGGCGAGCAGTACTTC. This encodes CASSLGAGGERGEQYF.

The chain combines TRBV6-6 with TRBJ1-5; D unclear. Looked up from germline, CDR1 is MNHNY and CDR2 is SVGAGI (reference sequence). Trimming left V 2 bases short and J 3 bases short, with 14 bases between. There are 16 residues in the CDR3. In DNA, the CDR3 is TGTGCCAGCAGTTACGAACTCCTCGATACCAATCAGCCCCAGCATTTT. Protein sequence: CASSYELLDTNQPQHF.